One and the same sample provided the 32 T cell receptor beta chains below, sequenced in a study of control samples from healthy donors and cancer patients. Sequencing used immunoSEQ multiplex PCR; TCRdb keeps in-frame clones, though not all of them. Here the sample spans around 180,000 clones, about 86% being singletons. The specimen was blood. All receptors come from a woman younger than 45 in good health.

The chain links TRBV6-5 to TRBJ2-5, with D tentatively TRBD1 (5 bases). The CDR3 is made up of 13 amino acids. Trimming pared 6 bases from V and 4 bases from J, leaving 12 bases between. Germline V gene data show CDR1 as MNHEY and CDR2 as SVGAGI. CDR3: CASSPVRGETQYF. The CDR3 DNA reads TGTGCCAGCAGCCCCGTTAGGGGAGAGACCCAGTACTTC.

The chain links TRBV4-2 to TRBJ1-1, with D hard to call. Trimming shortened V by 2 bases and J by 8 bases, and 12 bases separated the two germline ends. This CDR3 region has 13 residues. The V gene's germline CDR1 is LGHNA and CDR2 YNFKEQ. DNA for the CDR3: TGTGCCAGCAGCCAAACTCCAGAACCAGAAGCTTTCTTT. It specifies CASSQTPEPEAFF.

The chain couples TRBV3-1 (or the pseudogene TRBV3-2) to TRBJ2-7, with 13 bases matching TRBD2. The germline CDR1 and CDR2 sequences are LGHDT and YNNKEL (reference sequence). V trimming: 1 base; J trimming: 2 bases; junction bases outside the gene matches: 8. This CDR3 is 18 amino acids long. CDR3 DNA sequence: TGTGCCAGCAGCCAAGGAACTAGCGGGAGGGCATTTACCTACGAGCAGTACTTC. Its translation is CASSQGTSGRAFTYEQYF.

This clone was detected only once. Other nucleotide sequences in the sample specify the same CDR3. This chain uses TRBV28 with TRBJ1-2; D is unresolved. This CDR3 is built from 11 residues. Germline values: CDR1 MDHEN, CDR2 SYDVKM. V was cut by 4 bases and J by 5 bases, with 5 bases left in between. CDR3 DNA sequence: TGTGCCAGCAGTTCCAGGTATGGCTACACCTTC. Protein: CASSSRYGYTF.

The genes are TRBV4-1 and TRBJ2-1; 8 bases match TRBD2. There are 16 residues in the CDR3. The germline gives CDR1 MGHRA, CDR2 YSYEKL. V shed 0 bases, J shed 3 bases, and the junction held 4 bases outside the gene matches. The CDR3 loop reads CASSQEGSGVYNEQFF. Here the CDR3 DNA reads TGCGCCAGCAGCCAAGAGGGTAGCGGGGTCTACAATGAGCAGTTCTTC.

The V call is TRBV3-1 (or the pseudogene TRBV3-2), the J call TRBJ1-2; D is unresolved. Germline V gives CDR1 LGHDT, CDR2 YNNKEL (reference sequence). The CDR3 is made up of 15 amino acids. The V end lost 4 bases, the J end lost 0 bases, and 12 bases lay between the germline ends. The CDR3, as DNA: TGTGCCAGCAGCCGCAACGGAGGATCTAACTATGGCTACACCTTC. It specifies CASSRNGGSNYGYTF.

The V gene is TRBV3-1 (or the pseudogene TRBV3-2), the J gene TRBJ1-6; unclear D gene. This CDR3 is built from 14 residues. CDR1 is LGHDT, CDR2 YNNKEL, per germline (reference sequence). Trimming removed 1 base at V and 9 bases at J, with 10 bases between. CDR3 sequence: CASSQGEGSSPLHF. CDR3 nucleotides: TGTGCCAGCAGCCAAGGGGAGGGTAGTTCACCCCTCCACTTT.

This clone was counted once. This rearrangement joins TRBV4-1 to TRBJ1-5; 9 nucleotides align to TRBD1. The length of the CDR3 is 16 residues. The germline CDR1 and CDR2 sequences are MGHRA and YSYEKL. J was trimmed by 7 bases and V by 4 bases; bases with no gene match: 11. CDR3 loop: CASSPGTGQINQPQHF. The CDR3 DNA reads as TGCGCCAGCAGCCCAGGGACAGGGCAGATCAACCAGCCCCAGCATTTT.

The chain joins TRBV9 to TRBJ2-5; 9 bases are shared with TRBD1. Germline CDR1 and CDR2: SGDLS and YYNGEE. The CDR3 is 15 amino acids. V lost 4 bases to trimming and J lost 1 base; unmatched junction nucleotides: 5. In nucleotides, the CDR3 is TGTGCCAGCAGCACTGGGACAGGGCCCCAAGAGACCCAGTACTTC. Its translation is CASSTGTGPQETQYF.

About this clone: The same CDR3 arises from other DNA sequences in this sample as well. The chain employs TRBV6-1 and TRBJ1-5; weak D call: TRBD1 (6 bases). The CDR3 length is 16 residues. In germline, CDR1 is MNHNS, CDR2 SASEGT. V lost 2 bases, J lost 6 bases, and 17 bases lay in between. The CDR3 sequence is CASSENPSGVGQPQHF. The CDR3 bases are TGTGCCAGCAGTGAAAATCCTTCAGGGGTGGGTCAGCCCCAGCATTTT.

The chain has TRBV6-5 and TRBJ2-5; 8 bases are shared with TRBD1. The germline CDR1 and CDR2 sequences are MNHEY and SVGAGI. The trim removed 6 bases at V and 5 bases at J, leaving 8 bases unmatched. This CDR3 comprises 14 residues. DNA for the CDR3: TGTGCCAGCAGAAACCCAGGGGGCGAGGAGACCCAGTACTTC. Protein sequence: CASRNPGGEETQYF.

There are a few counts of this clone. The V call is TRBV2, the J call TRBJ1-2, with 8 nucleotides matching TRBD1. V gave up 4 bases and J gave up 2 bases; unmatched junction bases: 3. Looked up from germline, CDR1 is SNHLY and CDR2 is FYNNEI. The CDR3 sequence is 14 residues long. CDR3 in DNA: TGTGCCAGCAGTGCGACAGGGGCAAACTATGGCTACACCTTC. Translating gives CASSATGANYGYTF.

This clone has a single count. The chain carries TRBV19 and TRBJ2-5; weak D call: TRBD2 (5 bases). The germline CDR1 and CDR2 sequences are LNHDA and SQIVND (reference sequence). With 6 bases removed from V and 5 bases from J, the gap between germline ends came to 10 bases. The CDR3 is made up of 12 amino acids. CDR3 bases: TGTGCCAGTAGCCCCCCGGGGGAGACCCAGTACTTC. Its protein product is CASSPPGETQYF.

This clone was found once. The chain uses TRBV11-2 and TRBJ1-2, with D possibly TRBD1 on 5 matching bases. V dropped 5 bases and J dropped 3 bases, with 10 bases sitting between them. Per the germline V gene, CDR1 is SGHAT and CDR2 is FQNNGV. This CDR3 is 13 amino acids long. This CDR3 is CASSGRTYYGYTF. CDR3 coding DNA: TGTGCCAGCAGCGGCAGGACATACTATGGCTACACCTTC.

The sample holds one count of this clone. The chain links TRBV24-1 to TRBJ2-3; no clear D. V was trimmed by 5 bases and J by 0 bases, leaving 8 bases between them. The CDR3 is made up of 14 amino acids. Germline V CDR1 and CDR2: KGHDR, SFDVKD. The CDR3 bases are TGTGCCACCAGTGTCGCCGGGAGCACAGATACGCAGTATTTT. Protein product: CATSVAGSTDTQYF.

This clone came up once. This chain connects TRBV3-1 (or the pseudogene TRBV3-2) to TRBJ1-1, with 7 nucleotides matching TRBD1. The V gene end was trimmed by 4 bases and the J gene end by 1 base; junction bases not matched to a gene: 9. From germline, CDR1 is LGHDT and CDR2 YNNKEL (reference sequence). This CDR3 region has 16 residues. The chain's CDR3 is CASSLFRDRANTEAFF. The CDR3 nucleotides are TGTGCCAGCAGCCTATTCAGAGACAGGGCGAACACTGAAGCTTTCTTT.

This clone was counted once. The genes are TRBV4-2 and TRBJ2-3, with 14 bases identical to TRBD2. Trimming cost V 4 bases and J 4 bases; bases outside gene matches: 7. The CDR3 is 17 amino acids. The germline V gene has CDR1 LGHNA and CDR2 YNFKEQ. The CDR3 reads CASSRTSGGPSADTQYF. The CDR3 DNA reads TGTGCCAGCAGCCGGACTAGCGGGGGGCCGTCGGCAGATACGCAGTATTTT.

The J gene is TRBJ1-4, the V gene TRBV30, with D possibly matching TRBD1 (6 bases). This CDR3 has 13 amino acids. V was cut by 7 bases and J by 5 bases, with 14 bases left in between. Germline values: CDR1 GTSNPN, CDR2 SVGIG (reference sequence). CDR3 sequence (DNA): TGTGCCTCTTCGAGGGGGGGAAATGAAAAACTGTTTTTT. Protein: CASSRGGNEKLFF.

The chain joins TRBV2 to TRBJ2-3; no definite D call. This CDR3 has 11 residues. Trimming stripped 3 bases from V and 10 bases from J, with 8 bases between. Germline CDR1 and CDR2: SNHLY and FYNNEI. The CDR3 nucleotides are TGTGCCAGCAGTGAGACCCGTCCGCAGTATTTT. Translating gives CASSETRPQYF.

The rearrangement links TRBV18 to TRBJ1-3; D might be TRBD1 (5 bases). Germline CDR1 and CDR2: KGHSH and LQKENI. Trimming took 4 bases from V and 2 from J, leaving 9 bases between them. The CDR3 runs 14 residues. CDR3 region: CASSRRETGNTIYF. The CDR3 nucleotides read TGTGCCAGCTCACGCAGGGAGACTGGAAACACCATATATTTT.

V and J are TRBV5-1 and TRBJ1-2; TRBD1 is a possible D gene (6 bases). V dropped 0 bases and J dropped 0 bases, with 15 bases sitting between them. Germline V gene data show CDR1 as SGHRS and CDR2 as YFSETQ. The CDR3 covers 17 residues. The CDR3: CASSLGTVRQANYGYTF. The CDR3, as DNA: TGCGCCAGCAGCTTGGGGACAGTGAGACAAGCTAACTATGGCTACACCTTC.

The chain recombines TRBV11-2 with TRBJ1-2, with D possibly being TRBD1 (5 bases). Germline lookup yields CDR1 SGHAT and CDR2 FQNNGV. Trimming stripped 5 bases from V and 4 bases from J, with 17 bases between. This CDR3 has 15 residues. CDR3 region: CASSLSRGLGYGYTF. DNA of the CDR3: TGTGCCAGCAGCCTGAGTAGGGGATTGGGCTATGGCTACACCTTC.

V is TRBV5-1 and J is TRBJ1-1; tentative D call: TRBD1 (5 bases). From germline, CDR1 is SGHRS and CDR2 YFSETQ. The ends were cut back, 3 bases at V and 3 bases at J, with 18 bases in the middle. The CDR3 loop spans 16 amino acids. The CDR3 reads CASSSDNRRRDTEAFF. The CDR3, as DNA: TGCGCCAGCAGCTCGGACAACAGGAGGCGGGACACTGAAGCTTTCTTT.

The chain employs TRBV11-1 and TRBJ2-1; the D gene could be TRBD1 or TRBD2 (5 bases each). The CDR3 is 15 amino acids. Germline-derived CDR1 and CDR2 are SGHAT and FQDESV (reference sequence). Deletions cut 2 bases from V and 6 bases from J, with 14 bases between. The CDR3 DNA follows: TGTGCCAGCAGCTTAAGTGGGACGAATTTCAATGAGCAGTTCTTC. It encodes CASSLSGTNFNEQFF.

The chain uses TRBV6-5 and TRBJ2-7; TRBD2 aligns across 9 bases. The CDR3 contains 15 residues. Losses at the gene ends were 3 bases for V and 6 bases for J; bases not matched to a gene: 9. The germline V gene encodes CDR1 MNHEY and CDR2 SVGAGI. The CDR3 DNA reads as TGTGCCAGCAGTTATGGAGCTAGCGGGATGGGCGAGCAGTACTTC. Its translation: CASSYGASGMGEQYF.

The table lists this clone with a few counts. Here the CDR3 DNA reads TGCGCCAGCACCCCGGGGGACAGGGGCGTCATTAACTATGGCTACACCTTC. It codes for CASTPGDRGVINYGYTF. The chain combines TRBV5-1 with TRBJ1-2; 10 nucleotides agree with TRBD1. The CDR3 has 17 amino acids. Germline lookup yields CDR1 SGHRS and CDR2 YFSETQ. Losses at the gene ends were 6 bases for V and 1 base for J; bases not matched to a gene: 12.

The chain uses TRBV3-1 (or the pseudogene TRBV3-2) and TRBJ2-3; D is possibly TRBD2 (5 bases). Trimming cost V 3 bases and J 0 bases, with 10 bases left between them. Germline CDR1 is LGHDT and CDR2 is YNNKEL (reference sequence). This CDR3 region has 15 residues. The CDR3 protein is CASSHLRASTDTQYF. The DNA of the CDR3 is TGTGCCAGCAGCCACCTGAGGGCCAGCACAGATACGCAGTATTTT.

J is TRBJ2-2 and V is TRBV24-1; TRBD2 is a possible D gene (5 bases). CDR1 and CDR2 (germline): KGHDR, SFDVKD. The CDR3 has 16 amino acids. V lost 3 bases and J 5 bases, leaving 15 bases between the germline ends. CDR3 region: CATSDPRHGVTGELFF. The DNA for the CDR3 is TGTGCCACCAGTGATCCACGTCACGGGGTTACCGGGGAGCTGTTTTTT.

The CDR3 reads CASSQAFDSYNEQFF. In DNA, the CDR3 is TGCGCCAGCAGCCAAGCCTTTGATAGCTACAATGAGCAGTTCTTC. The rearrangement joins TRBV4-1 to TRBJ2-1, with unresolved D. The V and J ends lost 1 base and 3 bases respectively, with 10 bases between them. CDR3 size: 15 residues. Per the germline V gene, CDR1 is MGHRA and CDR2 is YSYEKL.

The genes are TRBV6-5 and TRBJ1-5; the D is unclear. Looked up from germline, CDR1 is MNHEY and CDR2 is SVGAGI. Trimming took off 4 bases at V and 4 bases at J, with 5 bases between the two ends. This CDR3 contains 12 residues. CDR3 loop: CASSSTNQPQHF. CDR3 nucleotide sequence: TGTGCCAGCAGTTCAACTAATCAGCCCCAGCATTTT.

The chain couples TRBV7-2 to TRBJ2-2, with D unclear. V gave up 5 bases and J gave up 4 bases, with 11 bases separating them. Germline assignment: CDR1 SGHTA and CDR2 FQGNSA. This CDR3 spans 14 amino acids. This CDR3 reads CASSQITGTGELFF. The CDR3, as DNA: TGTGCCAGCAGCCAGATTACCGGCACCGGGGAGCTGTTTTTT. Full variable domain (outside the CDR3, taken from reference TRBV7-2 and TRBJ2-2): GAGVSQSPSNKVTEKGKDVELRCDPISGHTALYWYRQSLGQGLEFLIYFQGNSAPDKSGLPSDRFSAERTGGSVSTLTIQRTQQEDSAVYLCASSQITGTGELFFGEGSRLTVL.

The V call is TRBV5-1, the J call TRBJ2-3; 9 positions match TRBD2. V lost 0 bases and J lost 2; bases outside the gene matches: 4. The CDR3 is 16 amino acids. CDR1 and CDR2 from the germline V gene are SGHRS and YFSETQ. The DNA of the CDR3 is TGCGCCAGCAGCTTGGCTAGCGGGGCCAACACAGATACGCAGTATTTT. Residues: CASSLASGANTDTQYF.